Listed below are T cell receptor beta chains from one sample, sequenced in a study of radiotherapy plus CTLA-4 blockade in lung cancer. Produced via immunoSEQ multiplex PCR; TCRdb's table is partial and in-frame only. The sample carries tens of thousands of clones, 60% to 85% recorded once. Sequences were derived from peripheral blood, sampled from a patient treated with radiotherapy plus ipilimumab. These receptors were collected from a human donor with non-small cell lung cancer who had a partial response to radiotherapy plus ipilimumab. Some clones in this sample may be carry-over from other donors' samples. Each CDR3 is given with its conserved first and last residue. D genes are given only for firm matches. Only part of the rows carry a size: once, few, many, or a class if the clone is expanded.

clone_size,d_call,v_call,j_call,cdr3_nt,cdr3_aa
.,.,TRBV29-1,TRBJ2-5,TGCAGCGTTGACGGAGGGGTTTCAGAGACCCAGTACTTC,CSVDGGVSETQYF
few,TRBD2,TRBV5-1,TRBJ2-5,TGCGCCAGCAGCTCTAGGGGGACTAGCGGGCCAACGGAGACCCAGTACTTC,CASSSRGTSGPTETQYF
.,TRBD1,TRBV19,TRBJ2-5,TGTGCCAGTAGACAGGGGCGGGAGACCCAGTACTTC,CASRQGRETQYF
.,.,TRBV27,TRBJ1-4,TGTGCCTCCAGGGGTGACCATGAAAAACTGTTTTTT,CASRGDHEKLFF
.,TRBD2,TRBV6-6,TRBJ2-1,TGTGCCAGCAGGGTCGGGACTAGCGGGAGTAGTGAGCAGTTCTTC,CASRVGTSGSSEQFF
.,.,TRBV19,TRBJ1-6,TGTGCCAGTAGTATTCGAGACAGGAATTCACCCCTCCACTTT,CASSIRDRNSPLHF
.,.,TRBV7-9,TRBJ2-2,TGTGCCAGCAGTCATATAGTCTCCGGGAACACCGGGGAGCTGTTTTTT,CASSHIVSGNTGELFF
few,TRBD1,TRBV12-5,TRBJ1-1,TGTGCTAGTGGTGCTCAGGGGGCCGGTGAAGCTTTCTTT,CASGAQGAGEAFF
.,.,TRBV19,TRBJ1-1,TGTGCCAGTAGCCTGACAGCCCAAGCTTTCTTT,CASSLTAQAFF
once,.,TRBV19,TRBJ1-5,TGTGCCAGTAAGTCGTCCGCGGACAATCAGCCCCAGCATTTT,CASKSSADNQPQHF
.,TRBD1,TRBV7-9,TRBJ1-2,TGTGCCAGCAGCTTAGCGGGCAGGGGGCGAGTGAACACCTTC,CASSLAGRGRVNTF
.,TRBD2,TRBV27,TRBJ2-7,TGTGCCAGCTCTCTGGGCGGGAGGGCCCACGAGCAGTACTTC,CASSLGGRAHEQYF
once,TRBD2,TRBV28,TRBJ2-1,TGTGCCAGCAGTTGGTCGGGAGGTGGATCCTACAATGAGCAGTTCTTC,CASSWSGGGSYNEQFF
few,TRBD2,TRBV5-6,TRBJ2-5,TGTGCCAGCAGCTTGGGGACTAGCGGGAGCAGGGAGACCCAGTACTTC,CASSLGTSGSRETQYF
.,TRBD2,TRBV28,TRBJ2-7,TGTGCGGCGGGCGGGGGTTTCACCGAGCAGTACTTC,CAAGGGFTEQYF
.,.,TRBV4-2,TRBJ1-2,TGTGCCAGCAGCCAAGATCGAAGGGGCGCGTATGGCTACACCTTC,CASSQDRRGAYGYTF
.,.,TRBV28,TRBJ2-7,TGTGCCAGCAGTGCCACGGGAAGGGACTCCTACGAGCAGTACTTC,CASSATGRDSYEQYF
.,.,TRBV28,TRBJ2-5,TGTGCCAGCAGTTTATTGCAGGAGGGGGAGACCCAGTACTTC,CASSLLQEGETQYF
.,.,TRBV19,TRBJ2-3,TGTGCCAGTAGTATAGATCGTAGTGTCCGCAATACGCAGTATTTT,CASSIDRSVRNTQYF
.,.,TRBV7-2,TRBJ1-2,TGTGCCAGCAGTCCACAGGGCAACTATGGCTACACCTTC,CASSPQGNYGYTF
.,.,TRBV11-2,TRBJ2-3,TGTGCCAGCAGCGTAGGCACAAGCACAGATACGCAGTATTTT,CASSVGTSTDTQYF
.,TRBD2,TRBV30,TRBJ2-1,TGTGCCTGGAGTCCCCAGCGGGGCGGGTACAATGAGCAGTTCTTC,CAWSPQRGGYNEQFF
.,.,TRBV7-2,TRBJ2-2,TGTGCCAGCAGCACCTCGATGGGACAACACACCGGGGAGCTGTTTTTT,CASSTSMGQHTGELFF
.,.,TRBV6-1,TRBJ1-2,TGTGCCAGCAGTGAAGAGGTCAGCGTCTATGGCTACACCTTC,CASSEEVSVYGYTF
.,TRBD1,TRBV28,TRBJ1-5,TGTGCCAGCAGTGACGTCGACAGGGGTATTAGCAATCAGCCCCAGCATTTT,CASSDVDRGISNQPQHF
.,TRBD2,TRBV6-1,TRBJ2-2,TGTGCCAGCAGTGGCAGACTAGCGGGGGTCCTCACCGGGGAGCTGTTTTTT,CASSGRLAGVLTGELFF
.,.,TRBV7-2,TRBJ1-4,TGTGCCAGCAGCTTAGCGGGGGGGCCACTGTTTTTT,CASSLAGGPLFF
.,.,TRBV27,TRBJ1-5,TGTGCCAGCAGTCGGGTCGGGGGGGGTATCAATCAGCCCCAGCATTTT,CASSRVGGGINQPQHF
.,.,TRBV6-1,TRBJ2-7,TGTGCCAGCAGTGAATCCCATAGCTCCTACGAGCAGTACTTC,CASSESHSSYEQYF
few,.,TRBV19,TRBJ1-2,TGTGCCAGTAGCCCGACAGGAGCTGACTATGGCTACACCTTC,CASSPTGADYGYTF
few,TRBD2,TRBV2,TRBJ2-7,TGTGCCAGCAGTGTGATGGTAGCGGGAGGCCCGAGCTCCTACGAGCAGTACTTC,CASSVMVAGGPSSYEQYF
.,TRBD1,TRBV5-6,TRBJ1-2,TGTGCCAGCAGCCAATTTCAGACAGGGTTAGGTGGCTACACCTTC,CASSQFQTGLGGYTF
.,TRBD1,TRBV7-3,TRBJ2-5,TGTGCCAGCAGCTTCCAGGGGACAGCTCAAGAGACCCAGTACTTC,CASSFQGTAQETQYF
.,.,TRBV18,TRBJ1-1,TGTGCCAGCTCTCCGCAGGGTCCTGACACTGAAGCTTTCTTT,CASSPQGPDTEAFF
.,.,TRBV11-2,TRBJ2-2,TGTGCCAGCAGCTTAGATCACAGCAGGGTCACCGGGGAGCTGTTTTTT,CASSLDHSRVTGELFF
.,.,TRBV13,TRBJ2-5,TGTGCCAGCAGCTCGACCGGGACAATTCAAGAGACCCAGTACTTC,CASSSTGTIQETQYF
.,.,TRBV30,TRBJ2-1,TGTGCCTGGAGCGGAGGGACAGTCAAAAATGTGGGGAATGAGCAGTTCTTC,CAWSGGTVKNVGNEQFF
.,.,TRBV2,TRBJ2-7,TGTGCCAGCAGGTCCTTAAACTACGAGCAGTACTTC,CASRSLNYEQYF
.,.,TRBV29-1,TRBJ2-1,TGCAGCGTTGAAGACCCAGGGATACTCAATGAGCAGTTCTTC,CSVEDPGILNEQFF
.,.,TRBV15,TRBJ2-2,TGTGCCACCAGCAGAGATCAACAGGTTAGGGCCGGGGAGCTGTTTTTT,CATSRDQQVRAGELFF
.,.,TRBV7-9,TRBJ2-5,TGTGCCAGCAGCTTAAGTGCAGGGGCGGGGACCCAGTACTTC,CASSLSAGAGTQYF
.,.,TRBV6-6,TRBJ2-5,TGTGCCAGTCGGGAGAGAGAGACCCAGTACTTC,CASRERETQYF
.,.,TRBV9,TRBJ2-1,TGTGCCAGCAGCGTCGACTCCCTCGGCAATGAGCAGTTCTTC,CASSVDSLGNEQFF
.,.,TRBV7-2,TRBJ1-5,TGTGCCAGCAGCATCGACAGGTCTCAGCCCCAGCATTTT,CASSIDRSQPQHF
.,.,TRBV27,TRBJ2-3,TGTGCCAGCAGGCCGGGTACGGATACAGATACGCAGTATTTT,CASRPGTDTDTQYF
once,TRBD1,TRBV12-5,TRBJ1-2,TGTGCTAGTGGGAGGGCGGGACAGGCATATAACTATGGCTACACCTTC,CASGRAGQAYNYGYTF
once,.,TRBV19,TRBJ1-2,TGTGCCAGTACCGACATAGGCGGACACTCTAACTATGGCTACACCTTC,CASTDIGGHSNYGYTF
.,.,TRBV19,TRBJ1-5,TGTGCCAGTAGTATTCCAGGGGTGAATCAGCCCCAGCATTTT,CASSIPGVNQPQHF
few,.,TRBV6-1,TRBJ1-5,TGTGCCAGCTCTCAACTCCGTGGGCCCCAGCATTTT,CASSQLRGPQHF
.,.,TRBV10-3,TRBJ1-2,TGTGCCACCAGGCGTGATGGCTACACCTTC,CATRRDGYTF
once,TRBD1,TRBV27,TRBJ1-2,TGTGCCAGCAGTTCGGGACAGCGTAAAACTGGGAATGGCTACACCTTC,CASSSGQRKTGNGYTF
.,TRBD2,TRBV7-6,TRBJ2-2,TGTGCCAGCAGCTTAGCGGGCGGGGGATCAAACACCGGGGAGCTGTTTTTT,CASSLAGGGSNTGELFF
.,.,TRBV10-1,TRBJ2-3,TGCGCCAGCAGTTCCTCAGGGGCGGTAGCTACGCAGTATTTT,CASSSSGAVATQYF
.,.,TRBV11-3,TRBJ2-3,TGTGCCAGCAGCAAACGAACGGGAGCCACAGATACGCAGTATTTT,CASSKRTGATDTQYF